The 10 T cell receptor beta chains listed next were all sequenced from one sample in a study of early T cells in non-severe SARS-CoV-2 infection (dated by TCRdb to about 2021). Library preparation was by 5' RACE. Sequencing instrument: NextSeq 500. TCRdb trimmed the raw reads at Q25, called clones with MiXCR and kept productive beta chains. Each CDR3 protein gets just one entry, which takes the most common genes and DNA from the rows behind it. The sample has around 28,000 distinct CDR3 sequences on record, around 5% of them singletons. Of the sample, 4% to 5.5% is held by the ten largest clones. Specimen: whole blood. These receptor sequences come from an adult who was a healthcare worker with PCR-confirmed SARS-CoV-2 infection or an uninfected control (not recorded which).

This clonotype was seen ten or more times. The V gene is TRBV6-2 or TRBV6-3, the J gene TRBJ1-1, with D unresolved. V lost 2 bases to trimming and J lost 2 bases, with 9 bases between them. CDR3 length equals 14 residues. CDR1 is MNHEY and CDR2 is SVGEGT in the germline V gene. CDR3 amino acids: CASSYGARNTEAFF. DNA for the CDR3: TGTGCCAGCAGTTACGGTGCCAGAAACACTGAAGCTTTCTTT.

This clonotype showed up many times. V and J are TRBV7-8 and TRBJ2-5; D gene unclear. The ends were cut back, 2 bases at V and 2 bases at J, with 18 bases in the middle. The CDR3 has 17 residues. CDR1 is SGHVS, CDR2 FQNEAQ, per germline. Here the CDR3 DNA reads TGTGCCAGCAGCTTAAACTCCGTAAGATGGCGGCAAGAGACCCAGTACTTC. Its translation: CASSLNSVRWRQETQYF.

This clonotype came up many times. The V call is TRBV12-3 or TRBV12-4, the J call TRBJ1-1; D perhaps matches TRBD1 (5 bases). Deletions cut 1 base from V and 7 bases from J, with 16 bases between. The CDR3 is 15 amino acids. The CDR3 sequence is CASSLEASPRGEAFF. CDR3 nucleotides: TGTGCCAGCAGTTTAGAGGCCAGCCCGAGGGGTGAAGCTTTCTTT.

This clonotype was seen at least ten times. The chain is built from TRBV11-2 and TRBJ2-7; D is unresolved. V lost 2 bases, J lost 3 bases, and 8 bases lay in between. This CDR3 is built from 13 residues. Germline V gene data show CDR1 as SGHAT and CDR2 as FQNNGV. DNA of the CDR3: TGTGCCAGCAGCTTAAGGCTATACTACGAGCAGTACTTC. Translating it yields CASSLRLYYEQYF.

The V gene is TRBV4-2, the J gene TRBJ2-3; TRBD2 matches 8 bases. CDR1 is LGHNA and CDR2 is YNFKEQ in the germline V gene. This CDR3 spans 17 amino acids. The V gene end was trimmed by 0 bases and the J gene end by 2 bases; junction bases not matched to a gene: 7. CDR3 bases: TGTGCCAGCAGCCAAGAAGTCGCGGGAGGAGACACAGATACGCAGTATTTT. It yields the protein CASSQEVAGGDTDTQYF.

This clonotype was seen many times. As DNA, the CDR3 is TGTGCCAGCAGTTACCTGGTAGGGGGAAGCTACGAGCAGTACTTC. Its translation: CASSYLVGGSYEQYF. The chain employs TRBV6-5 and TRBJ2-7; weak D call: TRBD1 (6 bases). The CDR3 is 15 amino acids. Trimming took off 2 bases at V and 3 bases at J, with 14 bases between the two ends. Germline-derived CDR1 and CDR2 are MNHEY and SVGAGI.

This clonotype has more than one count but fewer than ten. The V call is TRBV4-3, the J call TRBJ2-1; D gene unclear. Germline V gives CDR1 LGHNA, CDR2 YSLEER. With 0 bases removed from V and 1 base from J, the gap between germline ends came to 7 bases. There are 15 residues in the CDR3. The CDR3 DNA reads TGCGCCAGCAGCCAAGACGTTGGGTCCTACAATGAGCAGTTCTTC. It specifies CASSQDVGSYNEQFF.

The table lists this clonotype with many counts. The J gene is TRBJ2-7, the V gene TRBV20-1, with 11 positions matching TRBD2. Germline assignment: CDR1 DFQATT and CDR2 SNEGSKA (reference sequence). The CDR3 loop spans 15 amino acids. V shed 3 bases, J shed 3 bases, and the junction held 7 bases outside the gene matches. CDR3 loop: CSASNSGRANYEQYF. Here the CDR3 DNA reads TGCAGTGCTAGTAATAGCGGGAGGGCCAACTACGAGCAGTACTTC.

This clonotype came up many times. This chain connects TRBV4-1 to TRBJ2-7, with no clear D. The CDR3 is 14 residues long. The germline gives CDR1 MGHRA, CDR2 YSYEKL. V was cut by 1 base and J by 3 bases, with 10 bases left in between. In DNA form, the CDR3 reads TGCGCCAGCAGCCAAGGACTTGTTGACTACGAGCAGTACTTC. Amino acid sequence: CASSQGLVDYEQYF.

This clonotype turned up a few times. This sequence joins TRBV20-1 and TRBJ2-1; 11 nucleotides match TRBD2. Germline V gene lookup returns CDR1 DFQATT and CDR2 SNEGSKA (reference sequence). V lost 6 bases, J lost 7 bases, and 8 bases stayed unmatched. CDR3 size: 14 residues. The CDR3 protein is CSAGVAGGVNEQFF. The CDR3 DNA follows: TGCAGTGCGGGAGTAGCGGGAGGGGTAAATGAGCAGTTCTTC.